This entry features one T cell receptor beta chain sequence. The antigen this receptor binds is unknown. One base away there is no much larger clone; base qualities are not given. The CDR3 sequence holds 14 residues, the cysteine and phenylalanine included. Of all the DNA, just the CDR3 is kept, 42 bases in frame from base 1. The trim is 5 bases for V and 5 bases for J, with a gap of 13 bases between the germline ends. CDR1 is given as SGHTA and CDR2 as FQGNSA, both from the germline V gene. TCRbeta CDR3 regions were amplified from genomic DNA by means of the immunoSEQ Assay, a bias-controlled multiplex PCR. The original pipeline was this. The number of nucleated cells in each sample was estimated from the amplification of reference gene primers within the assay. Sequence reads were collapsed and filtered to measure the absolute abundance of every unique TCRbeta CDR3 rearrangement. For each sample, productive Simpson clonality was calculated as the square root of Simpson's diversity index across productive rearrangements. Held by TCRdb, this immuneACCESS table contains in-frame sequences only and omits some clones. Under half of the omission traces to an unresolved V gene where checked; the cause of the rest is unknown. V and J calls and clone size are as listed in that table; D and trimming were resolved from the DNA. The sample table records some 250,000 clones; 80% to 85% of these occur just once. 4.4% of the sample is taken by the ten largest.

The data stem from a study of blood T cell repertoires in COVID-19 (dated by TCRdb to the early 2020s). A note on the overall study: Samples covering the acute and convalescent phases of COVID-19 were provided by collaborators in the United States, Italy and Spain. The prospective study material was composed of cDNA or gDNA derived from T cells, B-cell-depleted T cells, or PBMCs. The dataset comprised deeply sampled blood TCRbeta repertoires from subjects exposed to, actively infected with, or recovered from COVID-19. The repertoires were made available in a free public database intended to serve as a resource for research on the immune response to SARS-CoV-2. The samples were drawn from the first 160 participants of the ongoing ImmuneRACE study and from roughly 1,300 subjects provided by 6 global collaborators. Nearly every sample came with metadata listing a de-identified subject ID, COVID-19 status, age in years and sex. Where available, HLA class I and class II types were obtained from metadata supplied by the sample provider rather than from assay-based typing. General findings and caveats noted by the study authors: How much clinical and demographic metadata was included differed by source and by participant, and the metadata was provided uncurated.

Each collaborating institution followed its own protocols to collect whole blood in K2EDTA tubes. For TCRbeta analysis, collaborators shipped samples as frozen whole blood, isolated PBMCs, or DNA extracted from either of those sample types. The sequenced material came from peripheral blood. This clonotype was obtained from a man over 45 with active or convalescent COVID-19. The sequence is built from TRBV7-2 and TRBJ2-1; the D gene identity is not certain. CDR3 region: CASSTAADDNEQFF. The nucleotide sequence is TGTGCCAGCAGCACAGCAGCAGATGACAATGAGCAGTTCTTC.